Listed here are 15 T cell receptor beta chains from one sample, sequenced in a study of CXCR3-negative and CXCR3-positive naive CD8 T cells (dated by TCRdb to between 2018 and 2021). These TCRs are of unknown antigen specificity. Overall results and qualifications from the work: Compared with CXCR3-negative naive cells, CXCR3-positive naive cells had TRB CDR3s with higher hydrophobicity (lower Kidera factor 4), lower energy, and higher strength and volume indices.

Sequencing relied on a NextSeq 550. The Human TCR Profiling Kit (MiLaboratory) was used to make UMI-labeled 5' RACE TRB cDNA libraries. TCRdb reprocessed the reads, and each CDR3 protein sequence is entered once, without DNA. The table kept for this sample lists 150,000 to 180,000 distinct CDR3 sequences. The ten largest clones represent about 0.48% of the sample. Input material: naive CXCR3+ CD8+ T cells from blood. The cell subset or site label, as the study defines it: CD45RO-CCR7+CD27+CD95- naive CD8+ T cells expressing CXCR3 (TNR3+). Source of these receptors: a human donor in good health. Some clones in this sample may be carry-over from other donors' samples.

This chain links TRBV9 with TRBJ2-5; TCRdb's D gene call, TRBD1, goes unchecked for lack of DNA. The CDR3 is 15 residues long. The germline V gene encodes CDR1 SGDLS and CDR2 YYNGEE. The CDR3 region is CASSVLGTEQETQYF.

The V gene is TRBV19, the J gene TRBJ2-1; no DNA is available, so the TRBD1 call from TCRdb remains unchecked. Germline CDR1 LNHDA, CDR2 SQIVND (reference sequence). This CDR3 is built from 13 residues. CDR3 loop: CASSPGVYNEQFF.

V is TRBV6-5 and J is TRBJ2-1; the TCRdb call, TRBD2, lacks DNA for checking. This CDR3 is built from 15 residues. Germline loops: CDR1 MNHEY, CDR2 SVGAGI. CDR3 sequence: CASSPGLAGSNEQFF.

Here the CDR3 reads CASSYSGTGYYEQYF. The chain combines TRBV27 with TRBJ2-7; TCRdb designates TRBD1, a call that cannot be tested without DNA. There are 15 residues in the CDR3. From germline, CDR1 is MNHEY and CDR2 SMNVEV (reference sequence).

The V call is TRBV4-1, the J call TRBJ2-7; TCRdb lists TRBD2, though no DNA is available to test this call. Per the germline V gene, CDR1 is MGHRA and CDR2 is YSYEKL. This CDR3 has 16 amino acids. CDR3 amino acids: CASSLLPIAGGQEQYF.

CDR3 protein: CAISPGLAAYKQYF. The chain combines TRBV10-3 with TRBJ2-7; the D gene TCRdb calls, TRBD2, cannot be checked with no DNA. CDR3 length: 14 amino acids. Germline lookup yields CDR1 ENHRY and CDR2 SYGVKD.

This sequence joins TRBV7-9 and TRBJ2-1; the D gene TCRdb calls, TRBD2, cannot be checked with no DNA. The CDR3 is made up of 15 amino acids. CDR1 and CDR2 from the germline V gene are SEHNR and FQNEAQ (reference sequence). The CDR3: CATPLRLAGYNEQFF.

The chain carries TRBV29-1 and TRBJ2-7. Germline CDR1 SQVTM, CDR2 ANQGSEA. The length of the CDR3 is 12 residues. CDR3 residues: CSVEDELGEQYF.

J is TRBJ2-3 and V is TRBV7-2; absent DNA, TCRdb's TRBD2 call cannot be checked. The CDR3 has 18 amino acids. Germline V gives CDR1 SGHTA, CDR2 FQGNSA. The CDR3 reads CASSLEGGTSGDVDTQYF.

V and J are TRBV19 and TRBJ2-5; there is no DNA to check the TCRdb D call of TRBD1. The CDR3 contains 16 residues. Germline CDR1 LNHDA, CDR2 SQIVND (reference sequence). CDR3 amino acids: CASSIYGPGYQETQYF.

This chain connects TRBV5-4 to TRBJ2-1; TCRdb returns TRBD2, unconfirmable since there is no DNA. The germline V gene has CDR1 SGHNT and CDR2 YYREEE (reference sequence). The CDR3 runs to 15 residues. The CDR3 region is CASHPGLAGANEQFF.

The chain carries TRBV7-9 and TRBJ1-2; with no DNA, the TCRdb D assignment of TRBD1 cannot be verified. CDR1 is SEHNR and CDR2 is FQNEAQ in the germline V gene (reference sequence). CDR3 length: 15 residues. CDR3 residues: CASSPGGAANYGYTF. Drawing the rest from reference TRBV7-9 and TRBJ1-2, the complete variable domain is DTGVSQNPRHKITKRGQNVTFRCDPISEHNRLYWYRQTLGQGPEFLTYFQNEAQLEKSRLLSDRFSAERPKGSFSTLEIQRTEQGDSAMYLCASSPGGAANYGYTFGSGTRLTVV.

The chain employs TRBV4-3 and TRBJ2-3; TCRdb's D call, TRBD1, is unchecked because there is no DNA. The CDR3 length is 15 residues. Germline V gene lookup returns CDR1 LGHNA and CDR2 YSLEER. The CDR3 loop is CASSPDRVGTDTQYF.

CDR3 protein: CASSLELAEETQYF. The chain joins TRBV12-3 or TRBV12-4 to TRBJ2-5; TCRdb designates TRBD2, a call that cannot be tested without DNA. The length of the CDR3 is 14 residues.

CDR3 loop: CASSPPGRGLEQYF. This chain joins TRBV7-9 and TRBJ2-7; TCRdb's assignment of TRBD1 cannot be checked, as there is no DNA. Germline-derived CDR1 and CDR2 are SEHNR and FQNEAQ (reference sequence). The CDR3 totals 14 residues.